Sequencing of this T cell receptor (beta chain) was carried out in a study of blood T cell repertoires in COVID-19. CDR3 size: 14 residues. Germline V CDR1 and CDR2: SGHDT, YYEEEE. The V end was cut by 5 bases, the J end by 2 bases, with 13 bases between. Repertoires were generated with immunoSEQ multiplex PCR, while TCRdb's copy carries only in-frame clones and drops some. The sample shows 100,000 to 150,000 clones, around 88% of them seen only once. Recovered status in Cohort 3 required two negative PCRs, clearance, or symptom resolution. The source is a woman aged 45-59 years who had recovered from COVID-19. V usage is TRBV5-6 and J usage is TRBJ1-1; D possibly corresponds to TRBD1 (5 bases). The material sequenced was PBMCs or T cells enriched from blood (not recorded which). Written as DNA, the CDR3 is TGTGCCAGCAGTTGGCCCAGGGAAAACACTGAAGCTTTCTTT. It specifies CASSWPRENTEAFF.